This T cell receptor beta chain originates from a study of control samples from healthy donors and cancer patients. Clones were read by immunoSEQ multiplex PCR, and TCRdb kept only the in-frame ones, dropping some. In the table there are fewer than 200,000 clones, around 93% of which are singletons. V lost 0 bases, J lost 10 bases, and 6 bases lay in between. The CDR3 is 12 residues long. From germline, CDR1 is SGHTA and CDR2 FQGNSA. The clonotype originates from a woman aged 55 to 70 in good health. Sequenced: blood. This chain connects TRBV7-2 to TRBJ1-4; a weak D match, TRBD1 (5 bases). This CDR3 is CASSLAQGKLFF. Written as DNA, the CDR3 is TGTGCCAGCAGCTTAGCCCAGGGAAAACTGTTTTTT.